This TCR beta chain was captured by sequencing in a study of blood T cell repertoires in COVID-19. For the study at large: Some COVID-19 samples were acute and others convalescent; all came from the United States, Italy and Spain.

Germline lookup yields CDR1 SGHDN and CDR2 FVKESK. The CDR3 runs to 13 residues. V was trimmed by 2 bases and J by 12 bases, leaving 13 bases between them. Original processing notes: Amplification of reference gene primers provided the estimated nucleated cell counts. Clones were read by immunoSEQ multiplex PCR, and TCRdb kept only the in-frame ones, dropping some. The DNA was the basis for D and trimming; V, J and clone size are from that table. This sample has roughly 330,000 clones, with around 87% found just once. The chain uses TRBV14 and TRBJ1-4; D not resolved. The sequence derives from a woman in her twenties or thirties who had recovered from COVID-19. Specimen: PBMCs or T cells enriched from blood (not recorded which). CDR3 amino acids: CASSQPSDGELFF. CDR3 sequence (DNA): TGTGCCAGCAGCCAACCTAGCGACGGAGAACTGTTTTTT.